The 11 T cell receptor beta chains below were found in one sample sequenced in a study of blood T cell repertoires in COVID-19. Libraries were prepared by immunoSEQ multiplex PCR; TCRdb keeps only in-frame clonotypes and omits some of them. The profile shows nearly 200,000 clones, around 89% of them singletons. Sequencing was performed on PBMCs or T cells enriched from blood (not recorded which). These receptor sequences come from a woman under 30 who had recovered from COVID-19.

The count of this clone is one. The gene calls are TRBV6-5 and TRBJ1-6; TRBD1 might be the D (6 bases). The CDR3 contains 14 residues. V lost 6 bases to trimming and J lost 9 bases, with 15 bases between them. Germline CDR1 is MNHEY and CDR2 is SVGAGI. The CDR3 sequence: CASRIQGDGSPLHF. DNA for the CDR3: TGTGCCAGCAGGATACAGGGTGATGGTTCACCCCTCCACTTT.

The chain employs TRBV29-1 and TRBJ1-2; D remains unclear. CDR1 and CDR2 (germline): SQVTM, ANQGSEA. CDR3 size: 14 residues. Trimming took off 0 bases at V and 3 bases at J, with 11 bases between the two ends. For the CDR3, the DNA is TGCAGCGTTGAAGATCTGGCCAGGTACTATGGCTACACCTTC. It specifies CSVEDLARYYGYTF.

The J gene is TRBJ2-1, the V gene TRBV3-1 (or the pseudogene TRBV3-2), with a tentative D call TRBD2 (5 bases). CDR1 and CDR2 from the germline V gene are LGHDT and YNNKEL (reference sequence). V shed 0 bases and J shed 5 bases, with 17 bases lying between them. The CDR3 is made up of 17 amino acids. CDR3: CASSQDPRTAGHNEQFF. The DNA of the CDR3 is TGTGCCAGCAGCCAAGATCCCCGGACCGCGGGCCACAATGAGCAGTTCTTC.

J is TRBJ1-1 and V is TRBV29-1, with TRBD1 matching 9 bases. The trim removed 6 bases at V and 7 bases at J, leaving 9 bases unmatched. CDR3 length equals 13 residues. Germline CDR1 is SQVTM and CDR2 is ANQGSEA. The CDR3 region has the DNA TGCAGCGTCGGAAAGACAGGGGGGAGTGAAGCTTTCTTT. It encodes CSVGKTGGSEAFF.

This clone was observed a handful of times. The V and J genes are TRBV11-3 and TRBJ2-3; TRBD2 might be the D (6 bases). This CDR3 has 12 residues. CDR1 is SGHNT, CDR2 YENEEA, per germline. The V and J ends lost 7 bases and 1 base respectively, with 6 bases between them. The CDR3 here is CASTSGTDTQYF. The DNA of the CDR3 is TGTGCCAGCACTAGCGGCACAGATACGCAGTATTTT.

This sequence joins TRBV30 and TRBJ1-4; D might be TRBD1 (6 bases). The length of the CDR3 is 14 residues. Germline V gene lookup returns CDR1 GTSNPN and CDR2 SVGIG (reference sequence). V lost 1 base and J lost 8, with 14 bases in between. As DNA, the CDR3 is TGTGCCTGGAGTGAGGACAGCCGACAGGAAAAACTGTTTTTT. Translating gives CAWSEDSRQEKLFF.

This rearrangement joins TRBV30 to TRBJ1-5; the D is unclear. Trimming removed 5 bases at V and 2 bases at J, with 16 bases between. The V gene's germline CDR1 is GTSNPN and CDR2 SVGIG (reference sequence). The CDR3 runs 15 residues. CDR3 in DNA: TGTGCCTGGGCTCTCGCGGGTCGTGGCAATCAGCCCCAGCATTTT. Translating it yields CAWALAGRGNQPQHF.

The genes are TRBV21-1 and TRBJ1-3. TRBV21-1 is shown as a pseudogene. This CDR3 comprises 14 residues. The CDR3, as DNA: TGTGCCAGCAGAGATATAGACTCTGGAAACACCATATATTTT. Its protein product is CASRDIDSGNTIYF.

V is TRBV5-1 and J is TRBJ2-5; D remains unclear. The CDR3 extends over 14 amino acids. Germline assignment: CDR1 SGHRS and CDR2 YFSETQ. Trimming took 0 bases from V and 2 from J, leaving 8 bases between them. The CDR3 nucleotides read TGCGCCAGCAGCTTGGGTGCGGCACAAGAGACCCAGTACTTC. Protein product: CASSLGAAQETQYF.

This clone was seen more than once but under ten times. The V gene is TRBV28, the J gene TRBJ1-1, with TRBD1 matching 7 bases. V shed 10 bases and J 11 bases; nucleotides not matched to a gene: 16. Germline V gene data show CDR1 as MDHEN and CDR2 as SYDVKM. This CDR3 is built from 13 residues. CDR3 protein: CATNLGQVLGAFF. The DNA for the CDR3 is TGTGCCACCAACCTAGGACAGGTATTAGGGGCTTTCTTT.

The J gene is TRBJ1-1, the V gene TRBV3-1 (or the pseudogene TRBV3-2); 9 bases match TRBD1. The CDR3 extends over 15 amino acids. Germline V gives CDR1 LGHDT, CDR2 YNNKEL (reference sequence). Trimming removed 4 bases from V and 1 base from J; junction bases left unmatched: 4. The CDR3 DNA reads TGTGCCAGCAGCCGAGGACAGGGGACGAACACTGAAGCTTTCTTT. Protein sequence: CASSRGQGTNTEAFF.